A selection of T cell receptor beta chains follows, all from one sample in a study of T cells in Graves' hyperthyroidism and ophthalmopathy. One entry per CDR3 protein, called by TCRdb with MiXCR from the multiplex PCR reads. The table has 700,000 to 850,000 distinct CDR3 sequences, approximately 40% seen once. The sequencing sample was made of blood. Source of these receptors: a woman aged 40 to 55 with Graves' hyperthyroidism. The CDR3 runs from the conserved cysteine through the conserved F or W. A D gene is named only where the DNA matches it firmly. Size tells how often a clone was seen (once, few, many) or the class of an expanded clone, and some rows leave it out.

V	D	J	size	CDR3	DNA
TRBV28	.	TRBJ2-7	few	CASSLGGGREQYF	TGTGCCAGCAGTTTGGGTGGGGGGCGCGAGCAGTACTTC
TRBV25-1	.	TRBJ1-4	many	CASSKGIVNEKLFF	TGTGCCAGCAGTAAAGGTATCGTCAATGAAAAACTGTTTTTT
TRBV29-1	.	TRBJ1-5	.	CSPGRGPLQPQHF	TGCAGCCCAGGGCGGGGTCCTCTCCAGCCCCAGCATTTT
TRBV24-1	.	TRBJ2-2	many	CATSSRGVGELFF	TGTGCCACCAGTTCCAGGGGTGTCGGGGAGCTGTTTTTT
TRBV11-1	TRBD1	TRBJ2-3	.	CASSPPGTGTDTQYF	TGTGCCAGCAGCCCGCCCGGGACAGGGACAGATACGCAGTATTTT
TRBV2	TRBD1	TRBJ1-5	many	CASSVQGQGQPQHF	TGTGCCAGCAGTGTACAGGGACAGGGTCAGCCCCAGCATTTT
TRBV15	.	TRBJ1-2	few	CATSSKGPNYGYTF	TGTGCCACCAGCAGTAAGGGACCTAACTATGGCTACACCTTC
TRBV20-1	TRBD2	TRBJ2-5	.	CSAWDLAGGQETQYF	TGCAGTGCTTGGGATCTTGCGGGGGGGCAAGAGACCCAGTACTTC
TRBV6-2/TRBV6-3	.	TRBJ2-7	many	CASRGAAFPYEQYF	TGTGCCAGCCGTGGGGCAGCCTTTCCCTACGAGCAGTACTTC
TRBV7-2	TRBD1	TRBJ1-2	.	CASSLISGTGPAYGYTF	TGTGCCAGCAGCTTAATATCGGGGACAGGGCCGGCCTATGGCTACACCTTC
TRBV7-2	.	TRBJ1-2	.	CASSPPGGGYGYTF	TGTGCCAGCAGCCCCCCGGGGGGGGGCTATGGCTACACCTTC
TRBV10-3	TRBD1	TRBJ2-7	.	CATEPTDRVNYEQYF	TGTGCCACCGAACCTACGGACAGGGTAAACTACGAGCAGTACTTC
TRBV10-3	.	TRBJ1-1	.	CASSELEGVATEVFF	TGTGCCAGCAGTGAACTCGAGGGAGTGGCCACTGAAGTTTTCTTT
TRBV20-1	TRBD1	TRBJ2-5	many	CSASQGEEQETQYF	TGCAGTGCTAGTCAGGGGGAAGAACAAGAGACCCAGTACTTC
TRBV5-1	.	TRBJ2-7	.	CASSLAEALPPNEQYF	TGCGCCAGCAGCTTGGCCGAGGCCCTACCCCCGAACGAGCAGTACTTC
TRBV20-1	.	TRBJ2-3	.	CSARVGEQNTQYF	TGCAGTGCTAGGGTGGGGGAGCAAAATACGCAGTATTTT
TRBV6-5	.	TRBJ1-4	.	CASSSPGTDEKLFF	TGTGCCAGCAGTTCGCCCGGGACCGATGAAAAACTGTTTTTT
TRBV29-1	.	TRBJ2-7	.	CSVVPGLTYEQYF	TGCAGCGTTGTCCCGGGGCTGACCTACGAGCAGTACTTC
TRBV10-2	.	TRBJ1-2	few	CASRQRKDYGYTF	TGCGCCAGCCGACAAAGAAAGGACTATGGCTACACCTTC
TRBV7-2	.	TRBJ1-5	.	CASSIGVSEPQHF	TGTGCCAGCAGCATCGGTGTTTCAGAGCCCCAGCATTTT
TRBV7-2	.	TRBJ2-2	.	CASSPPEVGNTGELFF	TGTGCCAGCAGCCCCCCCGAAGTGGGGAACACCGGGGAGCTGTTTTTT
TRBV6-2/TRBV6-3	.	TRBJ1-5	many	CASSSWSNQPQHF	TGTGCCAGCAGTTCCTGGAGCAATCAGCCCCAGCATTTT
TRBV4-1	.	TRBJ2-2	.	CASSQTVSQPVPELFF	TGCGCCAGCAGCCAAACCGTGAGCCAACCCGTCCCTGAGCTGTTTTTT
TRBV14	.	TRBJ2-5	few	CASSPFSQETQYF	TGTGCCAGCAGCCCCTTCAGCCAAGAGACCCAGTACTTC
TRBV7-2	.	TRBJ2-3	.	CASSLDAQTDTQYF	TGTGCCAGCAGCTTAGACGCCCAGACGGATACGCAGTATTTT
TRBV6-5	.	TRBJ1-6	.	CASLTDGRNSPLHF	TGTGCCAGCTTGACGGACGGCCGAAATTCACCCCTCCACTTT
TRBV20-1	TRBD2	TRBJ2-2	once	CSAMGGTGVYTGELFF	TGCAGTGCTATGGGAGGGACGGGGGTGTACACCGGGGAGCTGTTTTTT
TRBV25-1	TRBD1	TRBJ2-5	once	CASKTSGTGTETQYF	TGTGCCAGCAAAACAAGCGGGACAGGGACAGAGACCCAGTACTTC
TRBV5-8	.	TRBJ2-7	many	CASSAVWQEIPYEQYF	TGTGCCAGCAGCGCCGTGTGGCAGGAGATCCCCTACGAGCAGTACTTC
TRBV7-9	.	TRBJ2-6	many	CASSLVGGGSGANVLTF	TGTGCCAGCAGCTTAGTTGGGGGTGGCTCTGGGGCCAACGTCCTGACTTTC
TRBV6-5	TRBD1	TRBJ1-6	many	CASSDRGFGSPLHF	TGTGCCAGCAGTGACAGGGGGTTCGGTTCACCCCTCCACTTT
TRBV11-2	TRBD1	TRBJ1-1	many	CASSTDRAGTEAFF	TGTGCCAGCAGCACGGACAGGGCTGGCACTGAAGCTTTCTTT
TRBV19	.	TRBJ2-7	many	CASSIQGEDEQYF	TGTGCCAGTAGTATTCAGGGGGAGGACGAGCAGTACTTC
TRBV4-3	.	TRBJ2-5	.	CASSPSRGTQYF	TGCGCCAGCAGCCCCTCCCGGGGGACCCAGTACTTC
TRBV5-8	TRBD1	TRBJ2-7	many	CASSLSGQQYEQYF	TGTGCCAGCAGCTTGTCGGGACAGCAATACGAGCAGTACTTC
TRBV11-2	.	TRBJ1-2	few	CASSQRANGGYGYTF	TGCGCCAGCAGCCAGCGGGCAAACGGAGGTTATGGCTACACCTTC
TRBV11-2	TRBD2	TRBJ2-7	many	CASSRQQRGTYEQYF	TGTGCCAGCAGTCGTCAACAGCGGGGGACCTACGAGCAGTACTTC